Listed here are 2 T cell receptor beta chains from one sample, sequenced in a study of blood T cell repertoires in COVID-19. Sequencing used immunoSEQ multiplex PCR; TCRdb keeps in-frame clones, though not all of them. This table holds 150,000 or so clones, roughly 93% found once. The specimen was peripheral blood. Receptors originate from a woman aged 45-59 years with acute or convalescent COVID-19.

The chain links TRBV11-2 to TRBJ2-1; possibly TRBD2 for D (6 bases). V was clipped by 1 base and J by 8 bases, with 6 bases between them. This CDR3 region has 12 residues. Germline CDR1 reads SGHAT; CDR2 reads FQNNGV. For the CDR3, the DNA is TGTGCCAGCAGCTTAGGGGGGGATGAGCAGTTCTTC. It specifies CASSLGGDEQFF.

The chain employs TRBV7-9 and TRBJ1-1, with 7 nucleotides matching TRBD1. This CDR3 is built from 15 residues. Trimming at V came to 5 bases and at J to 1 base, leaving 7 bases not matched to a gene. The germline V gene encodes CDR1 SEHNR and CDR2 FQNEAQ (reference sequence). The CDR3 loop reads CASSPGQDRNTEAFF. The CDR3 DNA reads TGTGCCAGCAGCCCAGGACAGGACAGGAACACTGAAGCTTTCTTT.